The 22 T cell receptor beta chains reported below all come from one sample, sequenced in a study of long-term antiretroviral therapy in people with HIV. Runs used v3.0 of the immunoSEQ assay and were done at survey level. This table comes from immunoSEQ multiplex PCR, and its TCRdb copy is limited to in-frame clones, with some not included. Of approximately 29,000 clones listed, more than 80% are singletons. Material: unsorted PBMCs, obtained about 5.3 years after starting antiretroviral therapy. These receptors originate from a woman aged 35 to 49 with HIV.

The chain carries TRBV6-1 and TRBJ1-3; D not resolved. The CDR3 runs to 16 residues. The germline CDR1 and CDR2 sequences are MNHNS and SASEGT. Trimming took off 0 bases at V and 0 bases at J, with 9 bases between the two ends. The CDR3 DNA reads TGTGCCAGCAGTGAAGCGTGGCTGAGCTCTGGAAACACCATATATTTT. Translation: CASSEAWLSSGNTIYF.

This rearrangement joins TRBV19 to TRBJ1-1; D gene unclear. Trimming shortened V by 3 bases and J by 2 bases, and 7 bases separated the two germline ends. CDR3 length equals 13 residues. Germline lookup yields CDR1 LNHDA and CDR2 SQIVND (reference sequence). The CDR3 sequence: CASSISANTEAFF. CDR3 in DNA: TGTGCCAGTAGTATTTCGGCAAACACTGAAGCTTTCTTT.

The V and J genes are TRBV14 and TRBJ1-2, with D tentatively TRBD1 (5 bases). This CDR3 is 12 amino acids long. V gave up 4 bases and J gave up 6 bases, with 9 bases separating them. Germline V gene sequence: CDR1 SGHDN, CDR2 FVKESK. CDR3 nucleotides: TGTGCCAGCAGCCTGAGAGGGGATGGCTACACCTTC. Its translation is CASSLRGDGYTF.

The CDR3 bases are TGTGCCAGCAGGAACGGACAGGGCTATGGCTACACCTTC. Translated, it gives CASRNGQGYGYTF. This sequence joins TRBV6-1 and TRBJ1-2; 8 bases line up with TRBD1. V lost 6 bases to trimming and J lost 4 bases; unmatched junction nucleotides: 4. The germline V gene has CDR1 MNHNS and CDR2 SASEGT. The CDR3 loop spans 13 amino acids.

The V and J genes are TRBV7-9 and TRBJ1-2; D might be TRBD1 (5 bases). Deletions cut 2 bases from V and 5 bases from J, with 24 bases between. Germline loops: CDR1 SEHNR, CDR2 FQNEAQ (reference sequence). This CDR3 contains 18 residues. The CDR3 loop reads CASSLLGDPKRGLYGYTF. DNA for the CDR3: TGTGCCAGCAGCTTATTAGGGGACCCCAAAAGGGGCCTTTATGGCTACACCTTC.

V usage is TRBV11-3 and J usage is TRBJ2-1, with 7 bases fitting TRBD2. The V gene's germline CDR1 is SGHNT and CDR2 YENEEA. There are 13 residues in the CDR3. V trimming: 3 bases; J trimming: 6 bases; junction bases outside the gene matches: 2. The DNA of the CDR3 is TGTGCCAGCAGCTTGGGGGGGATCAATGAGCAGTTCTTC. Its protein is CASSLGGINEQFF.

The V and J genes are TRBV5-1 and TRBJ1-1; D unresolved. This CDR3 has 12 residues. Germline V lookup: CDR1 SGHRS, CDR2 YFSETQ. Deletions cut 0 bases from V and 7 bases from J, with 7 bases between. CDR3 sequence reads: CASSLGAGEAFF. CDR3 sequence (DNA): TGCGCCAGCAGCTTGGGGGCCGGTGAAGCTTTCTTT. Combining the CDR3 with reference TRBV5-1 and TRBJ1-1 gives the whole variable domain KAGVTQTPRYLIKTRGQQVTLSCSPISGHRSVSWYQQTPGQGLQFLFEYFSETQRNKGNFPGRFSGRQFSNSRSEMNVSTLELGDSALYLCASSLGAGEAFFGQGTRLTVV.

The chain joins TRBV4-1 to TRBJ1-1, with D tentatively TRBD1 (6 bases). V lost 1 base and J 1 base, leaving 10 bases between the germline ends. The CDR3 is made up of 15 amino acids. Germline-derived CDR1 and CDR2 are MGHRA and YSYEKL. CDR3 bases: TGCGCCAGCAGCCAAGTTTCCAGGGGGAACACTGAAGCTTTCTTT. It specifies CASSQVSRGNTEAFF.

The chain carries TRBV5-1 and TRBJ2-7; no clear D. The CDR3 spans 14 residues. In germline, CDR1 is SGHRS, CDR2 YFSETQ. V was cut by 3 bases and J by 5 bases, with 15 bases left in between. Here the CDR3 reads CASSWVDNENEQYF. The CDR3 nucleotides are TGCGCCAGCAGCTGGGTTGACAATGAAAACGAGCAGTACTTC.

This clone was picked up one time. The chain has TRBV29-1 and TRBJ2-3, with D unresolved. The CDR3 loop spans 13 amino acids. Trimming shortened V by 6 bases and J by 0 bases, and 10 bases separated the two germline ends. Looked up from germline, CDR1 is SQVTM and CDR2 is ANQGSEA. Here the CDR3 DNA reads TGCAGCGTCAGACTTTCTAGCACAGATACGCAGTATTTT. Translating gives CSVRLSSTDTQYF.

The chain recombines TRBV7-6 with TRBJ2-3, with 7 nucleotides matching TRBD1. Germline V lookup: CDR1 SGHVS, CDR2 FNYEAQ. The junction had 7 bases not matched to a gene; V was cut back by 10 bases and J by 0 bases. The CDR3 spans 14 residues. The DNA of the CDR3 is TGTGCCACCGCCCGGACAGGAAGCACAGATACGCAGTATTTT. It encodes CATARTGSTDTQYF.

This clone has a single count. This sequence joins TRBV27 and TRBJ1-1; no firm D call. Germline V gene lookup returns CDR1 MNHEY and CDR2 SMNVEV (reference sequence). V shed 4 bases and J shed 0 bases, with 9 bases lying between them. CDR3 length: 14 amino acids. CDR3 region: CASSSPHLNTEAFF. CDR3 coding DNA: TGTGCCAGCAGTTCCCCACACTTGAACACTGAAGCTTTCTTT.

The gene calls are TRBV2 and TRBJ1-5; D gene uncertain. V was trimmed by 7 bases and J by 3 bases, leaving 10 bases between them. The CDR3 runs to 13 residues. Germline-derived CDR1 and CDR2 are SNHLY and FYNNEI. CDR3 in amino acids: CASNRAANQPQHF. The DNA for the CDR3 is TGTGCCAGCAACCGCGCGGCCAATCAGCCCCAGCATTTT.

This chain uses TRBV7-9 with TRBJ1-4; D not certain. Germline CDR1 and CDR2: SEHNR and FQNEAQ (reference sequence). Trimming stripped 2 bases from V and 7 bases from J, with 23 bases between. This CDR3 region has 18 residues. CDR3 amino acids: CASSLTPLWVDKGEKLFF. As DNA, the CDR3 is TGTGCCAGCAGCTTAACCCCCCTTTGGGTAGATAAAGGTGAAAAACTGTTTTTT.

The chain links TRBV5-1 to TRBJ2-7, with a possible D match to TRBD1 (5 bases). From germline, CDR1 is SGHRS and CDR2 YFSETQ. V was pared by 2 bases and J by 0 bases, with 9 bases between. This CDR3 region has 14 residues. This CDR3 is CASSLQVSSYEQYF. The CDR3 region has the DNA TGCGCCAGCAGCTTACAGGTGTCCTCCTACGAGCAGTACTTC.

V gene TRBV27 combines with J gene TRBJ1-5; possible D gene TRBD1, 5 bases. Germline V CDR1 and CDR2: MNHEY, SMNVEV (reference sequence). The CDR3 consists of 14 residues. Trimming left V 8 bases short and J 4 bases short, with 15 bases between. The CDR3 DNA reads as TGTGCCAGCGGAAACCGGGGCATGAATCAGCCCCAGCATTTT. Translating it yields CASGNRGMNQPQHF.

V is TRBV9 and J is TRBJ2-7; D could derive from TRBD1 or TRBD2 (5 bases each). V was cut by 0 bases and J by 3 bases, with 13 bases left in between. Germline V gives CDR1 SGDLS, CDR2 YYNGEE. The CDR3 runs 15 residues. CDR3 sequence reads: CASSVGDPGNYEQYF. CDR3 in DNA: TGTGCCAGCAGCGTAGGGGACCCCGGCAACTACGAGCAGTACTTC.

The chain couples TRBV19 to TRBJ1-3; D gene ambiguous. CDR3 length: 17 amino acids. V gave up 2 bases and J gave up 0 bases, with 14 bases separating them. Germline CDR1 LNHDA, CDR2 SQIVND (reference sequence). CDR3 residues: CASSIRGRTVSGNTIYF. CDR3 in DNA: TGTGCCAGTAGTATAAGAGGAAGAACCGTCTCTGGAAACACCATATATTTT.

The CDR3 sequence: CASSLGGRDTQYF. The CDR3 DNA follows: TGTGCCAGCAGCTTAGGGGGGCGGGATACGCAGTATTTT. The chain carries TRBV7-6 and TRBJ2-3, with a weak D call TRBD1 (6 bases). The CDR3 spans 13 residues. The germline gives CDR1 SGHVS, CDR2 FNYEAQ. The V and J ends lost 1 base and 6 bases respectively, with 8 bases between them.

V usage is TRBV6-6 and J usage is TRBJ2-7; the D gene is possibly TRBD2 (6 bases). Trimming pared 2 bases from V and 4 bases from J, leaving 9 bases between. Looked up from germline, CDR1 is MNHNY and CDR2 is SVGAGI (reference sequence). The CDR3 consists of 13 residues. The CDR3 bases are TGTGCCAGCAGTTACAGGGAGGCTTACGAGCAGTACTTC. Translated: CASSYREAYEQYF.

As to this clone: The same CDR3 also results from other DNA sequences found in this sample. The chain links TRBV6-5 to TRBJ2-7, with D hard to call. Germline CDR1 reads MNHEY; CDR2 reads SVGAGI. Trimming left V 0 bases short and J 4 bases short, with 7 bases between. CDR3 length: 13 amino acids. The CDR3 nucleotides read TGTGCCAGCAGTTACTCTCCTACTTACGAGCAGTACTTC. This sequence encodes CASSYSPTYEQYF.

This chain links TRBV6-6 with TRBJ2-7; 9 positions match TRBD1. Germline trimming cut 6 bases from V and 1 base from J; bases unmatched to any gene: 7. From germline, CDR1 is MNHNY and CDR2 SVGAGI (reference sequence). The CDR3 totals 15 residues. As DNA, the CDR3 is TGTGCCAGCAGCCCGAGACAGGGGGAATCCTACGAGCAGTACTTC. The encoded protein is CASSPRQGESYEQYF.